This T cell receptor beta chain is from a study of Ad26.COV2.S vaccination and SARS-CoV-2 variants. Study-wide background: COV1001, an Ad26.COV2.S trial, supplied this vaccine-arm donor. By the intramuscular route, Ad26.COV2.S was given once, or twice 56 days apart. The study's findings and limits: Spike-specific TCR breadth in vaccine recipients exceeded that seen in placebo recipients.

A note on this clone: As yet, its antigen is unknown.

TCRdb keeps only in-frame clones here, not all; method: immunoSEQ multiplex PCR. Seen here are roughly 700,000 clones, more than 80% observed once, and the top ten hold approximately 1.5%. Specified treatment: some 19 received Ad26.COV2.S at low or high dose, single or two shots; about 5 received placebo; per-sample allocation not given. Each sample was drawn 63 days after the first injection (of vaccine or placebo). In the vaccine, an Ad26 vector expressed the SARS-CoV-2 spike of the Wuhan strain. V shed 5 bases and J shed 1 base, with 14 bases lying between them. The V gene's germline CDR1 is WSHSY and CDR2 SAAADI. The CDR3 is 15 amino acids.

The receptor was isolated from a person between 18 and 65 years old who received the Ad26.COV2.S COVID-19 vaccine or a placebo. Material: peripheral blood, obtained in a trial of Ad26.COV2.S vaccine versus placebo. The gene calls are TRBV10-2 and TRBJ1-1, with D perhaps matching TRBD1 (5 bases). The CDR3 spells CASSPLAGRNTEAFF. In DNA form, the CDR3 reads TGCGCCAGCAGTCCCCTAGCAGGGAGGAACACTGAAGCTTTCTTT.